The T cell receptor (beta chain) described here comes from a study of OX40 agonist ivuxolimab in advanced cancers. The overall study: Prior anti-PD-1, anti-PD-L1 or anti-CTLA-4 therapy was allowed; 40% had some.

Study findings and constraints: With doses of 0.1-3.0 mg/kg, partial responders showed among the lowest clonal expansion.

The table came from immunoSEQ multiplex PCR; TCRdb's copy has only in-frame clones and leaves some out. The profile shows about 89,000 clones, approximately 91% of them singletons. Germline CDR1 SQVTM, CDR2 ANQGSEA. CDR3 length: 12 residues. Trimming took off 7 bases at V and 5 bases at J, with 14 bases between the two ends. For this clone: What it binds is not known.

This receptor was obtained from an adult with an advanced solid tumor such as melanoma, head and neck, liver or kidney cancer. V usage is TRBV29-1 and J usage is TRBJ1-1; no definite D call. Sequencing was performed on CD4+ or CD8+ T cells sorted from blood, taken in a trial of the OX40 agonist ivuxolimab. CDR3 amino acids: CSGQGIGTEAFF. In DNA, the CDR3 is TGCAGCGGCCAAGGGATTGGGACTGAAGCTTTCTTT.